These T cell receptor beta chains were read from a single sample in a study of shared clonotypes between healthy human individuals. TCRdb's table, derived via immunoSEQ multiplex PCR, lists solely in-frame clones and lacks some. The repertoire holds about 2.2 million clones, around 93% seen once, with under 2% in the top ten. The sequencing input was naive CD8+ T cells from PBMCs. The source is a man between 18 and 29 years old in good health. Some clones in this sample may be carry-over from other donors' samples. The CDR3 runs from the conserved cysteine through the conserved F or W. D genes are given only for firm matches. Clone size is shown for a subset of rows, as once, few, many or a class of expanded clone.

D	V	size	J	length	CDR3	DNA
TRBD1	TRBV13	NA	TRBJ2-1	15	CASSFGQGYHNEQFF	TGTGCCAGCAGCTTCGGACAGGGTTACCACAATGAGCAGTTCTTC
TRBD1	TRBV29-1	NA	TRBJ1-1	18	CSGLPAGGAWAPNTEAFF	TGCAGCGGCCTCCCGGCAGGGGGCGCTTGGGCCCCGAACACTGAAGCTTTCTTT
NA	TRBV15	once	TRBJ2-5	14	CATSRDDSGETQYF	TGTGCCACCAGCAGAGACGACAGCGGGGAGACCCAGTACTTC
NA	TRBV6-1	NA	TRBJ1-4	15	CASSDWDGSNEKLFF	TGTGCCAGCAGTGACTGGGACGGATCTAATGAAAAACTGTTTTTT
TRBD2	TRBV9	once	TRBJ2-3	15	CASGPSSGPGDTQYF	TGTGCCAGCGGCCCATCTAGCGGGCCGGGAGATACGCAGTATTTT
NA	TRBV6-1	once	TRBJ1-5	14	CASSELAGSQPQHF	TGTGCCAGCAGTGAACTGGCAGGGTCTCAGCCCCAGCATTTT
NA	TRBV2	NA	TRBJ2-1	15	CASSDSYLSYNEQFF	TGTGCCAGCAGTGATAGCTACCTCTCCTACAATGAGCAGTTCTTC
NA	TRBV10-2	NA	TRBJ1-4	12	CASTWQSGKLFF	TGCGCCAGCACGTGGCAATCGGGGAAACTGTTTTTT
NA	TRBV5-6	NA	TRBJ1-5	13	CASSFGGNQPQHF	TGTGCCAGCAGCTTTGGGGGAAATCAGCCCCAGCATTTT
NA	TRBV7-9	NA	TRBJ2-2	13	CASSFPATGELFF	TGTGCCAGCAGCTTTCCAGCCACCGGGGAGCTGTTTTTT
NA	TRBV27	NA	TRBJ1-2	15	CASTPIGGGNYGYTF	TGTGCCAGCACCCCGATAGGGGGTGGTAACTATGGCTACACCTTC
NA	TRBV28	NA	TRBJ2-1	16	CASSLVTGSSYNEQFF	TGTGCCAGCAGTTTAGTGACGGGGAGCTCCTACAATGAGCAGTTCTTC
NA	TRBV6-1	NA	TRBJ1-2	15	CASSDRPLPYYGYTF	TGTGCCAGCAGTGACCGGCCCCTTCCCTACTATGGCTACACCTTC
TRBD2	TRBV7-3	once	TRBJ2-2	15	CASSTSSGSNGELFF	TGTGCCAGCAGCACCTCTAGCGGGAGTAACGGGGAGCTGTTTTTT
NA	TRBV11-2	NA	TRBJ2-5	14	CASSSLWPHGTQYF	TGTGCCAGCAGCTCCCTTTGGCCCCATGGGACCCAGTACTTC
NA	TRBV9	NA	TRBJ2-1	17	CASSDPIRQEWHNEQFF	TGTGCCAGCAGCGATCCTATTAGACAGGAATGGCACAATGAGCAGTTCTTC